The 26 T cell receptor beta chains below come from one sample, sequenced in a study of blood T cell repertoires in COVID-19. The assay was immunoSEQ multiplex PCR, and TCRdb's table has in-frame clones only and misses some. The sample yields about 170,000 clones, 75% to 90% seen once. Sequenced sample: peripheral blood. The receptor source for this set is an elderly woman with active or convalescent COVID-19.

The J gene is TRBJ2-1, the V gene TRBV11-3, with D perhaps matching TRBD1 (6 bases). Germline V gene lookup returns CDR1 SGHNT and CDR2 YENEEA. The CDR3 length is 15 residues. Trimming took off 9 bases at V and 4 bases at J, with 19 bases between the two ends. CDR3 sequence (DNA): TGTGCCAGTAATCCACAGGGTAGGGCTTACAATGAGCAGTTCTTC. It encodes CASNPQGRAYNEQFF.

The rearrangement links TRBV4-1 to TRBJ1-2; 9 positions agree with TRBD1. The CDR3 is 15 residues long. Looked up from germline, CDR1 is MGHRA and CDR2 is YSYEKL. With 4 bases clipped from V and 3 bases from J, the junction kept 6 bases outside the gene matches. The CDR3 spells CASSPSGDRDYGYTF. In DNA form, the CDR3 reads TGCGCCAGCAGCCCTTCGGGGGACAGGGACTATGGCTACACCTTC.

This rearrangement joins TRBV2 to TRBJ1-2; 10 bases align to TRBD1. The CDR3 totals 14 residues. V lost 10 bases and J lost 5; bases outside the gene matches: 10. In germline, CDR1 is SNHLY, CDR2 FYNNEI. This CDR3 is CANNFPGQGYGYTF. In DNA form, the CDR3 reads TGTGCCAACAATTTTCCGGGACAGGGGTATGGCTACACCTTC.

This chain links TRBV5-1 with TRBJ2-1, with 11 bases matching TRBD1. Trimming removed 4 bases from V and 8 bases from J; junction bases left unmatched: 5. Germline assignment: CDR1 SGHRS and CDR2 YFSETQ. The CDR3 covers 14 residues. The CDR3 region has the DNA TGCGCCAGCAGCCTAGGACAGGGGGCCGATGAGCAGTTCTTC. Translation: CASSLGQGADEQFF.

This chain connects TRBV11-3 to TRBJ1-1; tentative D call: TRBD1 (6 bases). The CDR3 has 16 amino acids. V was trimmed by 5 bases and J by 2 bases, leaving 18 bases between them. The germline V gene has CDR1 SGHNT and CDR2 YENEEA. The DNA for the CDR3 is TGTGCCAGCAGCCTCAATCAGGGGACGGGAAACACTGAAGCTTTCTTT. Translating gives CASSLNQGTGNTEAFF.

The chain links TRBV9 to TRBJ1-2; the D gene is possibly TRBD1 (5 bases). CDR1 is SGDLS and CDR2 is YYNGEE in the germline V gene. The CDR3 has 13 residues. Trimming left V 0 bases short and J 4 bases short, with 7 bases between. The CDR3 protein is CASSVEQGYGYTF. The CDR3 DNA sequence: TGTGCCAGCAGCGTAGAGCAGGGCTATGGCTACACCTTC. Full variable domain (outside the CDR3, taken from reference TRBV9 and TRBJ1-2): DSGVTQTPKHLITATGQRVTLRCSPRSGDLSVYWYQQSLDQGLQFLIQYYNGEERAKGNILERFSAQQFPDLHSELNLSSLELGDSALYFCASSVEQGYGYTFGSGTRLTVV.

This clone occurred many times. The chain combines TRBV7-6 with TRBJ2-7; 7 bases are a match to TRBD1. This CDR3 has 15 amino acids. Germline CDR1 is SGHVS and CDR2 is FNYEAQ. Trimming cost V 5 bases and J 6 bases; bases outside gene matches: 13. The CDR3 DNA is TGTGCCAGCAGCGCGACAGGGACAATGTTCCCCGAGCAGTACTTC. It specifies CASSATGTMFPEQYF. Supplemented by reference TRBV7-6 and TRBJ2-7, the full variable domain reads GAGVSQSPRYKVTKRGQDVALRCDPISGHVSLYWYRQALGQGPEFLTYFNYEAQQDKSGLPNDRFSAERPEGSISTLTIQRTEQRDSAMYRCASSATGTMFPEQYFGPGTRLTVT.

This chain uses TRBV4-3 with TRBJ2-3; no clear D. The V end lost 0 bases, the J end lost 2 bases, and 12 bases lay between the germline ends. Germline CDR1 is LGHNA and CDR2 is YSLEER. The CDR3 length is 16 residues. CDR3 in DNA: TGCGCCAGCAGCCAAGAGTGGCAGGTACTCACAGATACGCAGTATTTT. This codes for CASSQEWQVLTDTQYF.

CDR3 sequence: CASSPSDKGNTIYF. Here the CDR3 DNA reads TGTGCCAGCTCACCCTCCGACAAGGGAAACACCATATATTTT. This chain joins TRBV18 and TRBJ1-3; D not certain. CDR1 is KGHSH and CDR2 is LQKENI in the germline V gene. V gave up 3 bases and J gave up 4 bases, with 10 bases separating them. The CDR3 contains 14 residues.

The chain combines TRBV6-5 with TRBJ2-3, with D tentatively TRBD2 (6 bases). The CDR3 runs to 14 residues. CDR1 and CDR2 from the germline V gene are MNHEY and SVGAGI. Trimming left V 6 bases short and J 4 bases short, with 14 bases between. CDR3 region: CASRPGRLADTQYF. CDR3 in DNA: TGTGCCAGCAGACCAGGGAGGCTGGCAGATACGCAGTATTTT.

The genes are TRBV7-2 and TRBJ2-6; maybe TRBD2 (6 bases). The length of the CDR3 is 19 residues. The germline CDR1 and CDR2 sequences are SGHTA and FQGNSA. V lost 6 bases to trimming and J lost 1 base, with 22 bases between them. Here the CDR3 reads CASSFALRGVLSGANVLTF. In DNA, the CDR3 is TGTGCCAGCAGTTTTGCTTTGCGCGGGGTCCTTTCTGGGGCCAACGTCCTGACTTTC.

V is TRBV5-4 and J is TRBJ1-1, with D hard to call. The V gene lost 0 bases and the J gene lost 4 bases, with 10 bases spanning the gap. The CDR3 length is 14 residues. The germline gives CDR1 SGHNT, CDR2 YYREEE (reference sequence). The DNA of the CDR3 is TGTGCCAGCAGCTTGGACCGAGGGAGCACTGAAGCTTTCTTT. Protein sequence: CASSLDRGSTEAFF.

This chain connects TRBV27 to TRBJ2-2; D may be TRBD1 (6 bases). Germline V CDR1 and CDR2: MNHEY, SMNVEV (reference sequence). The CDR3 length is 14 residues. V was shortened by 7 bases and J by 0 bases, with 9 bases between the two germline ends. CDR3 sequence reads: CASTGTPNTGELFF. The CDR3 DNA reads TGTGCCAGCACCGGGACACCGAACACCGGGGAGCTGTTTTTT.

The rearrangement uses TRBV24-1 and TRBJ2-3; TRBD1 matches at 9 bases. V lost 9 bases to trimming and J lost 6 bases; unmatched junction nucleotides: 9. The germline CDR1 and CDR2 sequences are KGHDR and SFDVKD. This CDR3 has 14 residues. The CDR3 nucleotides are TGTGCCACCTCCGGGACAGGGTTGTCGGATACGCAGTATTTT. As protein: CATSGTGLSDTQYF.

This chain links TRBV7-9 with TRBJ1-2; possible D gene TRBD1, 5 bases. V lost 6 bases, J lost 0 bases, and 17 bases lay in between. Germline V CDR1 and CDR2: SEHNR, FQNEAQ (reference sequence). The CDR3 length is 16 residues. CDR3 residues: CASRSPVGGTNYGYTF. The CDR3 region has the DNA TGTGCCAGCAGATCACCGGTGGGGGGGACTAACTATGGCTACACCTTC.

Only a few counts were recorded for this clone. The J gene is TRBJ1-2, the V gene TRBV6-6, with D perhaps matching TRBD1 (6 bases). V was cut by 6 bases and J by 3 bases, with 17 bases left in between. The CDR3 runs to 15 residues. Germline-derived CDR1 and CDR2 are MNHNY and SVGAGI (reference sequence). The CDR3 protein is CASRPNRDIYYGYTF. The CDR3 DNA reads TGTGCCAGCAGACCCAACCGGGACATCTACTATGGCTACACCTTC.

The CDR3 nucleotides are TGTGCCAGCAGCTTAGCGGTTGACAGGGCTTTCCAGCCCCAGCATTTT. Its protein product is CASSLAVDRAFQPQHF. The chain combines TRBV7-9 with TRBJ1-5; TRBD1 matches at 7 bases. This CDR3 is built from 16 residues. Per the germline V gene, CDR1 is SEHNR and CDR2 is FQNEAQ (reference sequence). The V segment lost 0 bases and the J segment 7 bases; nucleotides outside the gene matches: 9.

The CDR3 DNA reads as TGTGCCAGCACCCTGGGACAGGGGGGCACTGAAGCTTTCTTT. It is translated as CASTLGQGGTEAFF. The chain combines TRBV6-5 with TRBJ1-1; 11 bases align to TRBD1. Germline assignment: CDR1 MNHEY and CDR2 SVGAGI. The CDR3 covers 14 residues. After removal of 7 bases from V and 4 bases from J, the junction contained 5 bases not matched to a gene.

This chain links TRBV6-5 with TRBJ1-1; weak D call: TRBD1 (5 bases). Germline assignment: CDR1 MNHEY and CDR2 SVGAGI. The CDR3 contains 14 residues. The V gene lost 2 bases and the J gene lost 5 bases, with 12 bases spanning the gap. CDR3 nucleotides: TGTGCCAGCAGTTACCTGACAGATCGGACTGAAGCTTTCTTT. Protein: CASSYLTDRTEAFF.

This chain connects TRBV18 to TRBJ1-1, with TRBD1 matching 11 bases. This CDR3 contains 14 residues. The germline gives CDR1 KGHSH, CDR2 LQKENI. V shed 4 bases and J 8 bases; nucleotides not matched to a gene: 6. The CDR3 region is CASSRGQGATEAFF. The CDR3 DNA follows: TGTGCCAGCTCACGCGGACAGGGGGCGACCGAAGCTTTCTTT.

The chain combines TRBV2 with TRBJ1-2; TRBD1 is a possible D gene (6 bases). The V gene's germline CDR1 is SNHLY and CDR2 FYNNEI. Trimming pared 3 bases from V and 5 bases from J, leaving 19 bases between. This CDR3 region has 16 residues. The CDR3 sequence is CASSEDSDWSLYGYTF. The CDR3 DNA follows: TGTGCCAGCAGTGAGGACAGTGATTGGTCGCTATATGGCTACACCTTC.

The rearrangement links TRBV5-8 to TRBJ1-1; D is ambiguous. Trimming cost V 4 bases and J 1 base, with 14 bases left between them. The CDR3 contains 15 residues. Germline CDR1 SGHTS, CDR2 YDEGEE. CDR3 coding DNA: TGTGCCAGCAGCATGGAAGGGAGAAGGAACACTGAAGCTTTCTTT. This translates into CASSMEGRRNTEAFF.

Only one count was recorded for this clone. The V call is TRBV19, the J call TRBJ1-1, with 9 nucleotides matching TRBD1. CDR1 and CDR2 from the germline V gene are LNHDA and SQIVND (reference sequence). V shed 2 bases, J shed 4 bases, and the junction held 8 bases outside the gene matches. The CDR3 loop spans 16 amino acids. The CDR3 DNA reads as TGTGCCAGTAGTATAATTTCCGGGACAGGGTCCACTGAAGCTTTCTTT. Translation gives CASSIISGTGSTEAFF.

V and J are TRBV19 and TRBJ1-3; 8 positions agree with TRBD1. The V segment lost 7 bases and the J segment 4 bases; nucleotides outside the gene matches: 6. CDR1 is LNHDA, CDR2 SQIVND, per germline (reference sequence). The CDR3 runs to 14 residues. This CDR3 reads CASTRDRSGNTIYF. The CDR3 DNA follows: TGTGCCAGTACCCGGGACAGGTCGGGAAACACCATATATTTT.

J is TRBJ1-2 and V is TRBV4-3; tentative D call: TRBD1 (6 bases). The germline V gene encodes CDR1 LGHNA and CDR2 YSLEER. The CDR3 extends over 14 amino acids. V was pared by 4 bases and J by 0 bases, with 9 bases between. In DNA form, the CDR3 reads TGCGCCAGCAGCCCGGGACATTCTAACTATGGCTACACCTTC. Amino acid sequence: CASSPGHSNYGYTF.

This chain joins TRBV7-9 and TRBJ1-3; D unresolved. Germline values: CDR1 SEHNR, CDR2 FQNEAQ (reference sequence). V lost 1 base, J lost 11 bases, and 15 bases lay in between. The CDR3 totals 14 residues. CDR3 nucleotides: TGTGCCAGCAGCTTAGAGTTGGGCCAAGCGGCCATATATTTT. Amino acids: CASSLELGQAAIYF. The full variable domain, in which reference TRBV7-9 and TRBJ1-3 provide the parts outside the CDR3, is DTGVSQNPRHKITKRGQNVTFRCDPISEHNRLYWYRQTLGQGPEFLTYFQNEAQLEKSRLLSDRFSAERPKGSFSTLEIQRTEQGDSAMYLCASSLELGQAAIYFGEGSWLTVV.